This T cell receptor beta chain is drawn from a study of CD8 T cells in ankylosing spondylitis. Broader study findings: Relatively scarce in peripheral blood, disease-linked clones were CD8+. One TCR beta motif, made up of about 8 highly homologous variants, appeared characteristic of ankylosing spondylitis blood.

This CDR3 is built from 14 residues. The germline V and J ends were trimmed by 3 bases and 3 bases, with 12 bases remaining between them. MiXCR, run by TCRdb on the 5' RACE reads, gives a single entry per CDR3 protein. The sample holds 750,000 to 850,000 distinct CDR3 sequences, around 11% seen once. As concerns this clonotype: The antigen remains undetermined.

The source of this sequence is a male donor with ankylosing spondylitis. The chain links TRBV12-3 or TRBV12-4 to TRBJ2-7; possibly TRBD1 for D (6 bases). Sequenced input: blood, either unsorted or a sorted T cell fraction (not recorded which). The CDR3 protein is CASSFSGQRYEQYF. In DNA, the CDR3 is TGTGCCAGCAGTTTTTCCGGACAGCGCTACGAGCAGTACTTC.